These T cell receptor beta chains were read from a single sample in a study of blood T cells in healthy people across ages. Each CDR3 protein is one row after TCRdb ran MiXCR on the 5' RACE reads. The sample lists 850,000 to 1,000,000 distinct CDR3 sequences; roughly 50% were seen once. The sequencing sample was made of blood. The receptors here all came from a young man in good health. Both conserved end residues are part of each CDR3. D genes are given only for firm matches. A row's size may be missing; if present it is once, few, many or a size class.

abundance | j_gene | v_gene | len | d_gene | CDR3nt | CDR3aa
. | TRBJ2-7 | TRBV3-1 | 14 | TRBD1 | TGTGCCAGCAGCCGAATCGGGACAGGGTACGAGCAGTACTTC | CASSRIGTGYEQYF
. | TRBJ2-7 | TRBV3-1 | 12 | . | TGTGCCAGCAGCCACCTGAGTGGCGAGCAGTACTTC | CASSHLSGEQYF
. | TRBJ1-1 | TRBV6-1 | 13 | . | TGTGCCAGCCCTGGGCAGGGAGGCACTGAAGCTTTCTTT | CASPGQGGTEAFF
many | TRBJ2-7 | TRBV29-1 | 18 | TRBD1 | TGCAGCGTTGAAGATCCAGGACAAGCCGGGACAGGCTCCTACGAGCAGTACTTC | CSVEDPGQAGTGSYEQYF
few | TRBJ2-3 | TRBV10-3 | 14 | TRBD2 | TGTGCCATCAGTGGGGGGGGGGACACAGATACGCAGTATTTT | CAISGGGDTDTQYF
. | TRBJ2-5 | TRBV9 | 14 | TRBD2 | TGTGCCAGCAGCGTTCCCCCAGCGGGGGATGAGCAGTACTTC | CASSVPPAGDEQYF
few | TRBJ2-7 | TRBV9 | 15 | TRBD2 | TGTGCCAGCAGCCCGAACATAGCGGGGTACTACGAGCAGTACTTC | CASSPNIAGYYEQYF
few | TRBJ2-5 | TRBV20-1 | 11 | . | TGCAGTGCCTTTGGCGGGGAGACCCAGTACTTC | CSAFGGETQYF
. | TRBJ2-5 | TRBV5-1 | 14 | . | TGCGCCAGCAGCCATTCGGACGGACAAGAGACCCAGTACTTC | CASSHSDGQETQYF
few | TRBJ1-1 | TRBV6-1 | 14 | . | TGTGCCAGCAGTGAAACAGGCGAATACACTGAAGCTTTCTTT | CASSETGEYTEAFF
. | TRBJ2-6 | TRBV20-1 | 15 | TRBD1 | TGCAGTGCTAGGACAGGGACCTCTGGGGCCAACGTCCTGACTTTC | CSARTGTSGANVLTF
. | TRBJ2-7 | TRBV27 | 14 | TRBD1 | TGTGCCAACCCGGACAGGGGAAGTTCCTACGAGCAGTACTTC | CANPDRGSSYEQYF
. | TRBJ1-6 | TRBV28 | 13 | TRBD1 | TGTGCCAGCAGACAAACAGGGGGATCACCCCTCCACTTT | CASRQTGGSPLHF
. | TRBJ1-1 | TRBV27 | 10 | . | TGTGCCAGCCCACATGGAAGGGCTTTCTTT | CASPHGRAFF
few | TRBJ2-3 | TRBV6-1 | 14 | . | TGTGCCACCCAAGGGGGGGTTGACACAGATACGCAGTATTTT | CATQGGVDTDTQYF
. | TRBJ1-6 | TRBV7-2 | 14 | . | TGTGCCAGCAGCTTAAGTCAGGGTAATTCACCCCTCCACTTT | CASSLSQGNSPLHF
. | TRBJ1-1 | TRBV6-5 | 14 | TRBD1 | TGTGCCAGCAGTAAACAGGGGGTTTGGACTGAAGCTTTCTTT | CASSKQGVWTEAFF
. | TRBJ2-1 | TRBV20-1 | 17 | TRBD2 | TGCAGTGCTCGAAGGGAGCGGGGGGTGAGCTCCTACAATGAGCAGTTCTTC | CSARRERGVSSYNEQFF
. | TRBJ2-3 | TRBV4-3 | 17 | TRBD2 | TGCGCCAGCAGCCAGGGTGCTAGCGGGGGTTACACAGATACGCAGTATTTT | CASSQGASGGYTDTQYF
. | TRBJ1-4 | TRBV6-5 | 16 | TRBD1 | TGTGCCAGCAGCCGCACTTTGGACAGGCCTAATGAAAAACTGTTTTTT | CASSRTLDRPNEKLFF
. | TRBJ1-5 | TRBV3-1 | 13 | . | TGTGCCAGCAGCCAAGATCAAAGTCAGCCCCAGCATTTT | CASSQDQSQPQHF
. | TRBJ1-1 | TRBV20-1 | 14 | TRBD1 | TGCAGTGCTAGCCGGGACAGGGGGCAGGGTGAAGCTTTCTTT | CSASRDRGQGEAFF
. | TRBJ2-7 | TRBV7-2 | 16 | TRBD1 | TGTGCCAGCAGCACCTGGGGACAGGGTACCCTCTACGAGCAGTACTTC | CASSTWGQGTLYEQYF
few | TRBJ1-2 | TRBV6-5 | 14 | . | TGTGCCAGCAGTTACTCGACGGGACGAGATGGCTACACCTTC | CASSYSTGRDGYTF
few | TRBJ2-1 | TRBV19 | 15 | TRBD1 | TGTGCCAGTAGTCAGAGACAGGGGGGGTACAATGAGCAGTTCTTC | CASSQRQGGYNEQFF
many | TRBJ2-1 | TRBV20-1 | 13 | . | TGCAGTGCGCAGGGGGGCATCTACAATGAGCAGTTCTTC | CSAQGGIYNEQFF
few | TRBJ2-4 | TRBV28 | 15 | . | TGTGCCAGCAGGATCGGACGGGCAGCCAAAAACATTCAGTACTTC | CASRIGRAAKNIQYF
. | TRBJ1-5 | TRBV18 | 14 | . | TGTGCCAGCTCACCTTTAGGGGCCTCTCAGCCCCAGCATTTT | CASSPLGASQPQHF
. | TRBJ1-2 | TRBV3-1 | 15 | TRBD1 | TGTGCCAGCAGCCAAGATCTGGGGACAGCAAACGACTACACCTTC | CASSQDLGTANDYTF
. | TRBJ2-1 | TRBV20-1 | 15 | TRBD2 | TGCAGTGCTAGACCTCGGGGGGGCTCTCACAATGAGCAGTTCTTC | CSARPRGGSHNEQFF
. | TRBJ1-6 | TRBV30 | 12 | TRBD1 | TGTGCCTGGCGGGGGACAGGATCACCCCTCCACTTT | CAWRGTGSPLHF
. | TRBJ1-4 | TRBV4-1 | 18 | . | TGCGCCAGCAGCCAAGAGTTTCAGGACAGTAGTAGTAATGAAAAACTGTTTTTT | CASSQEFQDSSSNEKLFF
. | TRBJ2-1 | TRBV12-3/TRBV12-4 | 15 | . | TGTGCCAGCAGCCGTACAGACGCCACCTACAATGAGCAGTTCTTC | CASSRTDATYNEQFF
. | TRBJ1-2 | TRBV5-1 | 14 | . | TGCGCCAGCAGCTTAGAACAGGGTGAGGTGGGCTACACCTTC | CASSLEQGEVGYTF
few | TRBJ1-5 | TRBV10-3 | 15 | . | TGTGCCATCAGTGAGTACAGCGAGAGCAATCAGCCCCAGCATTTT | CAISEYSESNQPQHF
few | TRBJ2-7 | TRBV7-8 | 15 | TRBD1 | TGTGCCAGCAGCCCCCTCGAGACAGGGGGCTACGAGCAGTACTTC | CASSPLETGGYEQYF
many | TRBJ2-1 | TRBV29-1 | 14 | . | TGCAGCGTTGAAAAACTAGAGGTAAACAATGAGCAGTTCTTC | CSVEKLEVNNEQFF